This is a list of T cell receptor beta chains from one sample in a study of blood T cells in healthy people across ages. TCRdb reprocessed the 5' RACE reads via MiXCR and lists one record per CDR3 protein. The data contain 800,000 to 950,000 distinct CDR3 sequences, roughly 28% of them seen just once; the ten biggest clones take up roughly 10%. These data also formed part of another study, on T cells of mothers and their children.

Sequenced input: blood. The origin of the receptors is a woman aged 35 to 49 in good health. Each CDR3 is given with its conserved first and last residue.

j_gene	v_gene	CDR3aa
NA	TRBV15	CATSRSQETQYF
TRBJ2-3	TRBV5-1	CASSRTGDGDTQYF
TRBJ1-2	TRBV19	CASSISVEVTRPNGYTF
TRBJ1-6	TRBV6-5	CASSYWTGGNNSPLHF
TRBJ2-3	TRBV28	CASSFRRGLFTQYF
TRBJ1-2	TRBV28	CASQPASGVYGYTF
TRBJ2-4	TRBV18	CASSPGQFGKNEQYF
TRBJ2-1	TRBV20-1	CSARDGGRNEQFF
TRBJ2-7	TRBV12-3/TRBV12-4	CASSFSQSYEQYF
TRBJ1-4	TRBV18	CASSLLQPKNEKLFF
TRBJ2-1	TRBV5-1	CASSFGGTYNEQFF
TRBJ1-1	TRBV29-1	CSVPGGTGRAEAFF
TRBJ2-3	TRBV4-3	CASSQDRAGTDTQYF
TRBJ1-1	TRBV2	CASTFSRGEAFF
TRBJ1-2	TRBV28	CASSPLDAATTNYGYTF
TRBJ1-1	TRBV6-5	CASTLLTGGNTEAFF
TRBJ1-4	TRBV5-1	CASSSRGEKLFF
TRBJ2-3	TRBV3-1	CASSQDLRDTQYF
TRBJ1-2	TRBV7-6	CAGAEGTGEYGYTF
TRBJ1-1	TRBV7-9	CASSSLGAEAFF
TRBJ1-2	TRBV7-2	CASSIRRQGHGYTF
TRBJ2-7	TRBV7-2	CASSLVDGRNEQYF
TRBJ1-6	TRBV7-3	CASSQDGQVGSPLHF
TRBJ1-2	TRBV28	CASSQLIYGYTF
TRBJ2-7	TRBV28	CASTSSAGRGYEQYF
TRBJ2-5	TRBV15	CATSNLQGARETQYF
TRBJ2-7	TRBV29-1	CSVGTVYEQYF
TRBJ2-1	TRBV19	CASSMVNNEQFF
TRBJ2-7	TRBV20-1	CSATTSGQGEQYF
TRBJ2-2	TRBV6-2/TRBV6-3	CASSPRGTGKTGELFF
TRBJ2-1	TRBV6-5	CASRRASGYSYNEQFF
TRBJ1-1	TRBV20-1	CSATDSPVSNTEAFF
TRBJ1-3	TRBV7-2	CASSEGYGAVGNTIYF
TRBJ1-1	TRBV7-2	CASSLVFRNTEAFF
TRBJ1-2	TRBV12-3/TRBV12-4	CASSFGGTPPNYGYTF
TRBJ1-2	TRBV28	CASSLLDRGLRKDGYTF
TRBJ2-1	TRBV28	CASRPASGGAFGQFF
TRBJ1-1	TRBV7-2	CASSLGGWDMSEAFF
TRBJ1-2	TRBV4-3	CASSQERGKGYGYTF
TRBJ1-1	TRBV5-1	CASSPRQGRTQTEAFF
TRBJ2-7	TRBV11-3	CASSLRGVDYEQYF
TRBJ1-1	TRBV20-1	CSARAPGTNTEAFF
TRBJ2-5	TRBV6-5	CASSSITRFETQYF
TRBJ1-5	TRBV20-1	CSARRGSGQPQHF
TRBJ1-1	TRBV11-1	CASSLEGGVSTEAFF
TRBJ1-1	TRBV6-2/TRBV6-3	CASRWDRGRRQEAFF
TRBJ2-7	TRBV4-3	CACSQERHPTCEQYF
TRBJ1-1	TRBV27	CASRGRAEAFF
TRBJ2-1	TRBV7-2	CASSSLQGYSYNEQFF
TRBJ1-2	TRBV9	CASSVRDWGYDGYTF
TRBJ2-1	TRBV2	CASSEWLAGGGEQFF
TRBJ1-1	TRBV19	CASSMEVRTEAFF
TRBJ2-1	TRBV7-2	CASSFDRLAEQFF
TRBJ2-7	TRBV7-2	CASQRRAGTYEQYF